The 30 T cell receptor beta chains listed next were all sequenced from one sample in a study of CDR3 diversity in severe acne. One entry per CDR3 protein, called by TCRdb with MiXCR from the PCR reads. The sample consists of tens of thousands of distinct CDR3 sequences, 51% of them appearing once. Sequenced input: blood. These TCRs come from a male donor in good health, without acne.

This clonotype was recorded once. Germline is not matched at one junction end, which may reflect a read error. CDR3 sequence: CASSQVGGNNYEQYF. The DNA for the CDR3 is TGTGCCAGCAGCCAAGTCGGGGGAAATAACTACGAGCAGTACTTC. This chain links TRBV4-1 with TRBJ2-7; D might be TRBD2 (6 bases). Germline V gene data show CDR1 as MGHRA and CDR2 as YSYEKL. There are 15 residues in the CDR3.

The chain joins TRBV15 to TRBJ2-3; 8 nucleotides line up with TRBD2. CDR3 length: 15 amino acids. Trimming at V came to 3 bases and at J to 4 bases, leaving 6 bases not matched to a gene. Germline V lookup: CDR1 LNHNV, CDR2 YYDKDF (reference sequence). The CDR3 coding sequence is TGTGCCACCAGCAGCGGCGGGAGGTACGCAGATACGCAGTATTTT. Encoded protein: CATSSGGRYADTQYF.

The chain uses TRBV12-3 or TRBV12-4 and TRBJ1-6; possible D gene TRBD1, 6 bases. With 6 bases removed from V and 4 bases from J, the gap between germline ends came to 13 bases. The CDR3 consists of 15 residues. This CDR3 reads CASSPQGIYNSPLHF. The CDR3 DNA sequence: TGTGCCAGCAGCCCTCAGGGGATTTATAATTCACCCCTCCACTTT.

CDR3 sequence (DNA): TGTGCCATCAGTGTTCAGGCTGTAGACTATGGCTACACCTTC. As protein: CAISVQAVDYGYTF. The rearrangement uses TRBV10-3 and TRBJ1-2, with no clear D. Germline CDR1 ENHRY, CDR2 SYGVKD. V was clipped by 4 bases and J by 3 bases, with 12 bases between them. The CDR3 has 14 amino acids.

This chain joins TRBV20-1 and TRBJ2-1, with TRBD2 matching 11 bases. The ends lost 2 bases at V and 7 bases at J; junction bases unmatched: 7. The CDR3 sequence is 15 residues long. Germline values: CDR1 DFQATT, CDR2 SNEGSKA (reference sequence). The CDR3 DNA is TGCAGTGCTAGAATTACTAGCGGGAGAGGGAATGAGCAGTTCTTC. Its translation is CSARITSGRGNEQFF.

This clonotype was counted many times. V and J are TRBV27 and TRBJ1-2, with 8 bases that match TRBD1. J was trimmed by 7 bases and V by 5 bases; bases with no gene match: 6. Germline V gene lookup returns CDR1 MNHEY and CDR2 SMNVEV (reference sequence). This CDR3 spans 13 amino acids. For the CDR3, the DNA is TGTGCCAGCAGTCCAGGGGGCTGGGGTGGCTACACCTTC. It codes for CASSPGGWGGYTF.

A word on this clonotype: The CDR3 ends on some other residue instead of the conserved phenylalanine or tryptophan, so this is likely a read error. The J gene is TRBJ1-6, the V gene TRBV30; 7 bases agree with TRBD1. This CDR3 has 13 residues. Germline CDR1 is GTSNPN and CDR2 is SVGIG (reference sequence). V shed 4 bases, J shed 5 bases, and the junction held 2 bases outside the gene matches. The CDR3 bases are TGTGCCTGGAAGGACAGGAATAATTCACCCCTCCACCTT. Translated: CAWKDRNNSPLHL.

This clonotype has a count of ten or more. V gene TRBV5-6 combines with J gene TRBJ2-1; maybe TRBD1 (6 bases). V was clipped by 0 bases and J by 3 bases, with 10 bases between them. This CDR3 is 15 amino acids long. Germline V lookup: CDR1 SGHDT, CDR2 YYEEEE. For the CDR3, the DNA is TGTGCCAGCAGCTTGGGGACAGTGTACTACAATGAGCAGTTCTTC. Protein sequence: CASSLGTVYYNEQFF. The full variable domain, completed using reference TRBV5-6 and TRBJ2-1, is DAGVTQSPTHLIKTRGQQVTLRCSPKSGHDTVSWYQQALGQGPQFIFQYYEEEERQRGNFPDRFSGHQFPNYSSELNVNALLLGDSALYLCASSLGTVYYNEQFFGPGTRLTVL.

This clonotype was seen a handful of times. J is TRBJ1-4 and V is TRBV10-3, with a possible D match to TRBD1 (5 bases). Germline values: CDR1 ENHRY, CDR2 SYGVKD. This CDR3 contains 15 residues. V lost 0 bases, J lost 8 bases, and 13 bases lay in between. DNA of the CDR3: TGTGCCATCAGTGAGTCTGGGACCCCGGAGGAAAAACTGTTTTTT. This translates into CAISESGTPEEKLFF.

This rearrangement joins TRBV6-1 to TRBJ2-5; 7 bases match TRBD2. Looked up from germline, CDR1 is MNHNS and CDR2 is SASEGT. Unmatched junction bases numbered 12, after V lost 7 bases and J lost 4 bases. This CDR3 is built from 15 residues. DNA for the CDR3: TGTGCCAGCATTTCGGGCGCGGGGGTGAGAGAGACCCAGTACTTC. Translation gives CASISGAGVRETQYF.

This CDR3 is CASSRTSGSGETQYF. The CDR3 DNA is TGTGCCAGCAGTAGGACTAGCGGGAGCGGGGAGACCCAGTACTTC. The rearrangement joins TRBV12-3 or TRBV12-4 to TRBJ2-5; TRBD2 matches at 13 bases. The trim removed 5 bases at V and 5 bases at J, leaving 5 bases unmatched. The CDR3 runs 15 residues.

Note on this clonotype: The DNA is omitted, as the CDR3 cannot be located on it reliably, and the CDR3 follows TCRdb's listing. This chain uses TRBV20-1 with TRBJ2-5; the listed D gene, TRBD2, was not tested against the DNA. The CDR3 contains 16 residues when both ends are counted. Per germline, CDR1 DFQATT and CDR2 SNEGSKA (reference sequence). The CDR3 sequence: CSFYICSAAGKETQYF.

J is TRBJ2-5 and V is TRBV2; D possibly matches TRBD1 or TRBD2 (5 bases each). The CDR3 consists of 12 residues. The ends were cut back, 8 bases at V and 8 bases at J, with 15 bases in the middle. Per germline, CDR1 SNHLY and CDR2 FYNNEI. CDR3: CASVEGLVTQYF. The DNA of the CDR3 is TGTGCCAGCGTCGAGGGGCTGGTAACCCAGTACTTC.

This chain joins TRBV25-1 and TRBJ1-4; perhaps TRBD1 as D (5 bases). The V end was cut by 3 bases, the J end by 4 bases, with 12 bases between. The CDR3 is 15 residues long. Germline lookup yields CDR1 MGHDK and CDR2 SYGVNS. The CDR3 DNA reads TGTGCCAGCAGTGAGTTCGACAGCTTTAATGAAAAACTGTTTTTT. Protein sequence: CASSEFDSFNEKLFF.

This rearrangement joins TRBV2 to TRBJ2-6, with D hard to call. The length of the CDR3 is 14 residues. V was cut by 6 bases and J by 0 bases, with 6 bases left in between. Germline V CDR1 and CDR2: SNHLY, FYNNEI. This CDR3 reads CASSPNSGANVLTF. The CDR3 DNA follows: TGTGCCAGCAGCCCAAACTCTGGGGCCAACGTCCTGACTTTC.

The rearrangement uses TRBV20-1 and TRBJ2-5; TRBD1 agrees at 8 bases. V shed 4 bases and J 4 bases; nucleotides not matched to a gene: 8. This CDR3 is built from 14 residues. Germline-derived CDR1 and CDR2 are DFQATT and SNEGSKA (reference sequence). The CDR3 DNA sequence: TGCAGTGCTAAGACAGGGGACTCCAGAGAGACCCAGTACTTC. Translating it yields CSAKTGDSRETQYF.

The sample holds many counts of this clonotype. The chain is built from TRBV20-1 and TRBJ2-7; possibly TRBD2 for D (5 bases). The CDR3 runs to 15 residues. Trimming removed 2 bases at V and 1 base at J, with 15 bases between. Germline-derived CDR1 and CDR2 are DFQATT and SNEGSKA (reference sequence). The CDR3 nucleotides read TGCAGTGCTAGATCTCCGGGAAAAACGTCCTACGAGCAGTACTTC. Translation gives CSARSPGKTSYEQYF.

The CDR3 coding sequence is TGTGCCAGCAGTCCTTCCCGAGAGGGAAACACCATATATTTT. This sequence encodes CASSPSREGNTIYF. V is TRBV2 and J is TRBJ1-3, with D hard to call. Trimming cost V 5 bases and J 4 bases, with 12 bases left between them. The V gene's germline CDR1 is SNHLY and CDR2 FYNNEI. The CDR3 loop spans 14 amino acids.

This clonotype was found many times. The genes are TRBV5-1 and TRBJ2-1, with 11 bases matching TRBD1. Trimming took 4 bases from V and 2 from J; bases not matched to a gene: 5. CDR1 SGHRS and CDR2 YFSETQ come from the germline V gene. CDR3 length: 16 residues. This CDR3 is CASSNGQGAPYNEQFF. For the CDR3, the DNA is TGCGCCAGCAGCAACGGACAGGGGGCCCCCTACAATGAGCAGTTCTTC.

The CDR3 sequence: CASSGDRGSAGELFF. The CDR3 DNA is TGTGCCAGCAGCGGAGACAGGGGATCAGCCGGGGAGCTGTTTTTT. The V gene is TRBV7-8, the J gene TRBJ2-2; 8 bases agree with TRBD1. CDR1 and CDR2 (germline): SGHVS, FQNEAQ. V lost 5 bases to trimming and J lost 6 bases; unmatched junction nucleotides: 8. The CDR3 totals 15 residues.

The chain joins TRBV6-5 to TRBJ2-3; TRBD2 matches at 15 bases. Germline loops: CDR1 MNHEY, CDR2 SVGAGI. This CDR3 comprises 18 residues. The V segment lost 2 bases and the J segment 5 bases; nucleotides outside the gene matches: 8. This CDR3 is CASSYGVGLAGGVDTQYF. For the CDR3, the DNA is TGTGCCAGCAGTTACGGGGTGGGACTAGCGGGGGGCGTAGATACGCAGTATTTT.

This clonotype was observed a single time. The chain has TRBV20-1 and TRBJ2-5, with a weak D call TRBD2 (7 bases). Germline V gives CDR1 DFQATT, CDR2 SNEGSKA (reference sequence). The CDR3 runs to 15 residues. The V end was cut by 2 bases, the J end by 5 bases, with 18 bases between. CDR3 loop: CSARSGAGAGETQYF. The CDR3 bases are TGCAGTGCTAGATCCGGCGCGGGGGCGGGGGAGACCCAGTACTTC.

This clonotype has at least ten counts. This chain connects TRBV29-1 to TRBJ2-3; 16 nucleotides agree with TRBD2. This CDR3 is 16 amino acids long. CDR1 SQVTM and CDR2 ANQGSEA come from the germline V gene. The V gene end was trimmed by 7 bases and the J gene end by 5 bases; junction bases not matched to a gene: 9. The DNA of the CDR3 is TGCAGCGCCCGGGGACTAGCGGGAGGGTGGGGAGATACGCAGTATTTT. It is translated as CSARGLAGGWGDTQYF.

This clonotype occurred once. The CDR3 DNA reads as TGTGCCAGCAGCCAAGGACAGGCCCGCGCCCAGTACTTC. This sequence encodes CASSQGQARAQYF. The chain uses TRBV7-6 and TRBJ2-5, with TRBD1 identical over 7 bases. This CDR3 region has 13 residues. Trimming at V came to 5 bases and at J to 9 bases, leaving 9 bases not matched to a gene. Germline CDR1 reads SGHVS; CDR2 reads FNYEAQ.

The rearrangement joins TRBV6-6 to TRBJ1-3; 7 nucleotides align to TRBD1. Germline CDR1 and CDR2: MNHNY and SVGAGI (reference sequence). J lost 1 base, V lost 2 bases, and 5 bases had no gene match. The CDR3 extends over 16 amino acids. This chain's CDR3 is CASSYTTGVSGNTIYF. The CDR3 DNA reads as TGTGCCAGCAGTTACACAACAGGGGTATCTGGAAACACCATATATTTT.

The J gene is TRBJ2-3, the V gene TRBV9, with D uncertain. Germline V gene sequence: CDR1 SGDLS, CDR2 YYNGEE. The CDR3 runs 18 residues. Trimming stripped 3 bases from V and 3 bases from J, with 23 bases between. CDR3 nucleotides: TGTGCCAGCAGCGCCTCCTTGGGTAGCCTTTCTCTAACAGATACGCAGTATTTT. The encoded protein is CASSASLGSLSLTDTQYF.

The CDR3 sequence: CASSIGRGEYGYTF. The DNA for the CDR3 is TGTGCCAGTAGTATAGGGAGGGGAGAATATGGCTACACCTTC. This chain connects TRBV19 to TRBJ1-2; the D gene is possibly TRBD1 (5 bases). This CDR3 spans 14 amino acids. V lost 1 base and J lost 5, with 11 bases in between. Germline CDR1 and CDR2: LNHDA and SQIVND (reference sequence).

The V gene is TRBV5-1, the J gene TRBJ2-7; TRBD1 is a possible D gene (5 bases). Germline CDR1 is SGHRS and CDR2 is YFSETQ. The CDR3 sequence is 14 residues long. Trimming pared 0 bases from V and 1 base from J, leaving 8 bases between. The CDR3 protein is CASSLGQGSYEQYF. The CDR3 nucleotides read TGCGCCAGCAGCTTGGGGCAGGGTTCCTACGAGCAGTACTTC.

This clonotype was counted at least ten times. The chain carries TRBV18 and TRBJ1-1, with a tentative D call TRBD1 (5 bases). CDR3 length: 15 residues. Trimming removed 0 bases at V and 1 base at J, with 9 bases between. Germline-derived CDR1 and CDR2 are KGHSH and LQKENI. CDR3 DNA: TGTGCCAGCTCACCACCACTACAGGCGAACACTGAAGCTTTCTTT. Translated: CASSPPLQANTEAFF.

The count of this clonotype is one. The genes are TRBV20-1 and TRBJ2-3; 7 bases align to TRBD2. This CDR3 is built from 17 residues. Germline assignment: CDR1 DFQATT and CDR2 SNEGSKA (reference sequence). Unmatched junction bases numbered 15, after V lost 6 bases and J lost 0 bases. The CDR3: CSATPHRTRSSTDTQYF. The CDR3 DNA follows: TGCAGTGCAACTCCGCACAGGACTAGGTCCAGCACAGATACGCAGTATTTT.